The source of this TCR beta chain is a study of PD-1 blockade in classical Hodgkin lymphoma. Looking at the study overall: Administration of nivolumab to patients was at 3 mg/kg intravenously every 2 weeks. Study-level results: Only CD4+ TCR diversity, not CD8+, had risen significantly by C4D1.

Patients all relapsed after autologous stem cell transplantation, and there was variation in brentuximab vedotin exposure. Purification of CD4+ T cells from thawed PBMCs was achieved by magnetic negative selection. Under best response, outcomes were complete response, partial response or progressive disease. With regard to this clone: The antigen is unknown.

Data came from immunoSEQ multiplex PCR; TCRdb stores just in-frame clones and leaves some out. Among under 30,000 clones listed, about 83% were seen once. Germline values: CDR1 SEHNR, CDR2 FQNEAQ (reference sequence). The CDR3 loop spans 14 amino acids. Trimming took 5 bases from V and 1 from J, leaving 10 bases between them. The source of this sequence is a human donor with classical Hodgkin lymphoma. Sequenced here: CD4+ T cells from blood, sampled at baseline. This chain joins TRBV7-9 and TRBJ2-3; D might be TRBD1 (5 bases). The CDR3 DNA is TGTGCCAGCAGCCCCGGACAAGGCACAGATACGCAGTATTTT. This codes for CASSPGQGTDTQYF. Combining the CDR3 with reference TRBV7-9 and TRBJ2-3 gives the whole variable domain DTGVSQNPRHKITKRGQNVTFRCDPISEHNRLYWYRQTLGQGPEFLTYFQNEAQLEKSRLLSDRFSAERPKGSFSTLEIQRTEQGDSAMYLCASSPGQGTDTQYFGPGTRLTVL.